The clone carrying this TCR beta chain has just a few counts. Its matching antigen is unknown. The length of the CDR3 is 17 residues. Per germline, CDR1 SGHTA and CDR2 FQGNSA. With 4 bases removed from V and 7 bases from J, the gap between germline ends came to 22 bases. The data are from a study of T-cell reconstitution after alpha-beta-depleted transplantation in children. Study-level points and caveats: Newly made T cells mostly supplied T-cell counts and diversity one year after transplant.

Preparation of the TCRbeta library involved a method that used unique molecular identifiers. TCRdb reanalysed the PCR reads using MiXCR and keeps one entry per CDR3 protein. The table has a few hundred thousand distinct CDR3 sequences, 20% to 30% seen once; the top ten hold around a third. This clonotype was sampled from a boy in the first two years of life with Wiskott-Aldrich syndrome, due to receive a stem cell transplant. V usage is TRBV7-2 and J usage is TRBJ2-2; the D gene is possibly TRBD2 (6 bases). The input for sequencing was PBMCs, taken before TCRalphabeta/CD19-depleted stem cell transplant. This CDR3 reads CASSSTGAGPLSGELFF. The DNA of the CDR3 is TGTGCCAGCAGCTCGACCGGGGCGGGACCTCTCAGCGGGGAGCTGTTTTTT.